This T cell receptor (beta chain) is from a study of blood T cell repertoires in COVID-19. Background on the study: Acute and convalescent COVID-19 samples came from the United States, Italy and Spain. PBMCs, B-cell-depleted T cells, or T cells provided the cDNA or gDNA that made up the material.

How the authors handled the data: Researchers report that nucleated cell counts were estimated from reference gene primer amplification. TCRdb keeps only in-frame clones here, not all; method: immunoSEQ multiplex PCR. V, J and clone size are those of that table, while D and trimming were read from the DNA. The data hold 200,000 to 250,000 clones, with approximately 83% observed a single time. This CDR3 has 15 amino acids. V lost 6 bases, J lost 0 bases, and 7 bases stayed unmatched. Germline V CDR1 and CDR2: LNHDA, SQIVND (reference sequence). The sequence came from a woman in her twenties or thirties who had recovered from COVID-19. Material for sequencing was peripheral blood. The gene calls are TRBV19 and TRBJ2-5; 7 positions agree with TRBD1. In DNA form, the CDR3 reads TGTGCCAGTAGGATGACAGGGACCTACCAAGAGACCCAGTACTTC. Translated, it gives CASRMTGTYQETQYF.